This T cell receptor beta chain was captured by sequencing in a study of cytomegalovirus exposure and HLA in healthy donors. Study-wide background: Both the roughly 120 validation repertoires and the roughly 700 first-cohort repertoires used the same platform, as reported by a later analysis. Study-wide points: Three chains linked to CMV were shown in vitro to be specific for CMV antigens. The classifier reportedly diagnosed cytomegalovirus status with high specificity and sensitivity. According to a later analysis, TCR clusters from the first cohort tended to co-occur in the approximately 120 validation repertoires.

Data came from immunoSEQ multiplex PCR; TCRdb stores just in-frame clones and leaves some out. This table holds around 250,000 clones, around 91% found once. With regard to this clone: Antigen unknown.

The specimen sequenced was PBMCs. The clonotype was recovered from a woman aged 25 to 45 in good health and CMV-seronegative.

DNA of the CDR3: TGCGCCAGCAGCCAAGGACCCAGCGCCACCGGGGAGCTGTTTTTT. It yields the protein CASSQGPSATGELFF. The chain links TRBV4-1 to TRBJ2-2; D is undetermined. CDR1 is MGHRA, CDR2 YSYEKL, per germline. This CDR3 region has 15 residues. Trimming took 1 base from V and 4 from J, leaving 10 bases between them.